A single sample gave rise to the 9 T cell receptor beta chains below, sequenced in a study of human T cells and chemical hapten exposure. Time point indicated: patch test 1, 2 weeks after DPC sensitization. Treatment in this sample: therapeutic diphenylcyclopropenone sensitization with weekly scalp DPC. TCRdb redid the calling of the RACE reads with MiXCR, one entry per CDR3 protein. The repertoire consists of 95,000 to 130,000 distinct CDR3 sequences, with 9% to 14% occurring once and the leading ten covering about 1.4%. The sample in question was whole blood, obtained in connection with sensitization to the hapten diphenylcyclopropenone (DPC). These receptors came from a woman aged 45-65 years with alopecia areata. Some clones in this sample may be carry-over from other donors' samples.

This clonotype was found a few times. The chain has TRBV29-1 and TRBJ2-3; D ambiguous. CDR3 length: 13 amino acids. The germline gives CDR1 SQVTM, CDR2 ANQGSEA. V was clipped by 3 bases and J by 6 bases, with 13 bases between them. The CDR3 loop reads CSVDVGIEDTQYF. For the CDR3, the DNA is TGCAGCGTTGATGTTGGGATAGAGGATACGCAGTATTTT.

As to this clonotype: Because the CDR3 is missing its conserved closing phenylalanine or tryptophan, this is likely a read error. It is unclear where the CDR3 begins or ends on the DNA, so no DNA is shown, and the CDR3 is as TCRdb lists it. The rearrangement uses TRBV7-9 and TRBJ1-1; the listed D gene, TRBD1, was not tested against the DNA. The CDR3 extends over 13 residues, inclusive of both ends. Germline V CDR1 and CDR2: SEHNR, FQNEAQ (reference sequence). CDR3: CASSFLPAQGSLM.

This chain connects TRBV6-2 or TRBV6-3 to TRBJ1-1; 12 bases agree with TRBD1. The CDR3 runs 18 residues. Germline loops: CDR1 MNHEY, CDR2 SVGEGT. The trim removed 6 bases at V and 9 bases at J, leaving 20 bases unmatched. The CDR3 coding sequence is TGTGCCAGCAGACCCCCGGGACAGGGGGCAGGATTCTCCACCCAAGCTTTCTTT. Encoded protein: CASRPPGQGAGFSTQAFF.

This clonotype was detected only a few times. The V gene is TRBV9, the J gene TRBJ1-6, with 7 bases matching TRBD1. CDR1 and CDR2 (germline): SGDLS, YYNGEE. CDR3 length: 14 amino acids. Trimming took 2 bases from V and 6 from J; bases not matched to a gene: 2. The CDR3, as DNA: TGTGCCAGCAGCGTGGGGACAGTTAATTCACCCCTCCACTTT. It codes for CASSVGTVNSPLHF.

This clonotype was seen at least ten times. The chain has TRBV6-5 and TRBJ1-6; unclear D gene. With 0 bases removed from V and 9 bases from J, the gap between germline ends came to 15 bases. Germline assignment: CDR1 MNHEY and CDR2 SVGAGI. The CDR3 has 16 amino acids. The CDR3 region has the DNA TGTGCCAGCAGTTACTCGTTAAGAGGGATCGGTTCACCCCTCCACTTT. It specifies CASSYSLRGIGSPLHF.

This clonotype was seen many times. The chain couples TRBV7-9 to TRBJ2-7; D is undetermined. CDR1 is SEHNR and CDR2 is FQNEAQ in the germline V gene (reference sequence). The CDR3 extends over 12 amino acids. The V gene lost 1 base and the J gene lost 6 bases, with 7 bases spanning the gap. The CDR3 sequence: CASSLGQIEQYF. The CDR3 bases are TGTGCCAGCAGCTTAGGCCAGATCGAGCAGTACTTC. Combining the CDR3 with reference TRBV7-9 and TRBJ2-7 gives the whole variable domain DTGVSQNPRHKITKRGQNVTFRCDPISEHNRLYWYRQTLGQGPEFLTYFQNEAQLEKSRLLSDRFSAERPKGSFSTLEIQRTEQGDSAMYLCASSLGQIEQYFGPGTRLTVT.

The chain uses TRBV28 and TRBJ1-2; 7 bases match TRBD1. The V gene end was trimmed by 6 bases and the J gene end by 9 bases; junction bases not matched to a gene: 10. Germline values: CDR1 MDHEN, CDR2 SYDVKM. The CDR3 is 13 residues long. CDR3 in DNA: TGTGCCAGCAGCCAGGGACAGTCTGTTCGCTACACCTTC. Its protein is CASSQGQSVRYTF.

The CDR3 loop is CASIGSYEQYF. The CDR3 DNA is TGTGCCAGCATTGGTTCCTACGAGCAGTACTTC. The rearrangement uses TRBV28 and TRBJ2-7; D gene unclear. CDR1 is MDHEN and CDR2 is SYDVKM in the germline V gene. Trimming pared 7 bases from V and 1 base from J, leaving 5 bases between. This CDR3 contains 11 residues.

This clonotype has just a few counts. The CDR3 region is CSVGGKDTQYF. The CDR3 bases are TGCAGCGTTGGAGGGAAAGATACGCAGTATTTT. The rearrangement joins TRBV29-1 to TRBJ2-3; maybe TRBD2 (5 bases). The CDR3 runs 11 residues. V was clipped by 4 bases and J by 5 bases, with 7 bases between them. CDR1 and CDR2 (germline): SQVTM, ANQGSEA.